This T cell receptor (beta chain) was documented in a study of spatial heterogeneity in lung cancer. TCRdb reprocessed the 5' RACE reads with MiXCR, giving one entry per CDR3 protein. Here the sample spans roughly 48,000 distinct CDR3 sequences, 12% being singletons. Time point reported: sample taken at primary tumor resection. Material for sequencing was whole RNA from tumor, nontumor lung or frozen PBMC, left unsorted. The sequence came from a female donor with early-stage non-small cell lung cancer. The sample here was PBMCs, taken at surgery.

The DNA for the CDR3 is TGTGCCAGCAGCAAAGAGCAGGGGCATAATTCACCCCTCCACTTT. This codes for CASSKEQGHNSPLHF. This sequence joins TRBV11-3 and TRBJ1-6; possibly TRBD1 for D (6 bases). This CDR3 has 15 residues. In germline, CDR1 is SGHNT, CDR2 YENEEA. The V gene lost 5 bases and the J gene lost 5 bases, with 13 bases spanning the gap.